This entry is about one TCR beta chain. Antigen unknown. Primers used in a second PCR of about 6 to 11 cycles were a sample-barcoded 5' primer and a J-beta primer mix. TCRdb called the 5' RACE reads again in MiXCR, with one record for every CDR3 protein. Here the sample spans 750,000 or so distinct CDR3 sequences, 20% to 30% being singletons. This sample stems from a study of blood T cells in healthy people across ages. Germline-derived CDR1 and CDR2 are MNHEY and SMNVEV (reference sequence). The V gene lost 6 bases and the J gene lost 5 bases, with 14 bases spanning the gap. There are 15 residues in the CDR3. Study-wide findings and caveats: The long-lived group displayed more naive CD4+ cells, plus higher diversity, than the aged donors did. Age showed a roughly linear inverse relationship with TCR beta diversity per million T cells.

These data were likewise used in another study, on T cells of mothers and their children. That source notes: Versus unrelated pairs, overlap was slightly higher in related mother-child pairs, without reaching significance.

This receptor was identified in a boy aged 10-17 years in good health. V gene TRBV27 combines with J gene TRBJ1-6, with a weak D call TRBD1 (6 bases). The sequenced sample consisted of blood. The CDR3 loop reads CASRTGTQDNSPLHF. Here the CDR3 DNA reads TGTGCCAGCAGGACCGGGACACAAGATAATTCACCCCTCCACTTT.